This T cell receptor (beta chain) was profiled in a study of cytomegalovirus exposure and HLA in healthy donors. 60 Vbeta and 13 Jbeta primers were used in PCR. The assay was immunoSEQ multiplex PCR, and TCRdb's table has in-frame clones only and misses some. Of about 260,000 clones listed, 84% were seen once; the top ten hold 1.5% to 2.5%. This clone appeared once. What it binds is not known. Study-wide findings and caveats: No immune exposure information besides CMV serostatus was available. Within an earlier analysis, most TCR beta V segments proved productive either about 90% or about 30% of the time. With later analysis, a missense DCLRE1C variant became linked to TCR beta V- and J-gene trimming.

Trimming cost V 5 bases and J 4 bases; bases outside gene matches: 5. Germline V gene sequence: CDR1 MNHEY, CDR2 SVGAGI. The CDR3 has 14 residues. The rearrangement joins TRBV6-5 to TRBJ1-2; 9 bases match TRBD1. The source is a woman aged 40 to 55 in good health and CMV-seropositive. Specimen: PBMCs. In DNA, the CDR3 is TGTGCCAGCAGTAAAGCGGACAGGGGCTATGGCTACACCTTC. Amino acid sequence: CASSKADRGYGYTF.